Below are 24 T cell receptor beta chains sequenced from a single sample in a study of blood T cell repertoires in COVID-19. Assay used: immunoSEQ multiplex PCR; TCRdb lists only in-frame clones, some missing. The sample carries 200,000 to 250,000 clones, approximately 90% recorded once. Sequenced: PBMCs or T cells enriched from blood (not recorded which). These receptors all come from a woman younger than 45 with acute COVID-19.

The chain recombines TRBV11-1 with TRBJ2-6; TRBD1 is a possible D gene (6 bases). CDR1 SGHAT and CDR2 FQDESV come from the germline V gene (reference sequence). This CDR3 is built from 16 residues. Trimming removed 3 bases at V and 0 bases at J, with 9 bases between. The CDR3 nucleotides read TGTGCCAGCAGCTTGGACAGATCCTCTGGGGCCAACGTCCTGACTTTC. It encodes CASSLDRSSGANVLTF.

The chain joins TRBV7-9 to TRBJ1-4; tentative D call: TRBD1 (5 bases). Germline CDR1 and CDR2: SEHNR and FQNEAQ (reference sequence). V dropped 5 bases and J dropped 11 bases, with 12 bases sitting between them. This CDR3 comprises 12 residues. The CDR3 coding sequence is TGTGCCAGCAGCCTTCTGGGGGGGAAACTGTTTTTT. It is translated as CASSLLGGKLFF.

The chain is built from TRBV16 and TRBJ2-2; D perhaps matches TRBD2 (5 bases). Germline V lookup: CDR1 KGHSY, CDR2 FQNENV. V shed 6 bases and J shed 5 bases, with 7 bases lying between them. The CDR3 length is 12 residues. The CDR3 DNA reads as TGTGCCAGCAGAACGGGGACCGGGGAGCTGTTTTTT. Protein sequence: CASRTGTGELFF.

In its sample, this clone was seen once. This chain links TRBV6-5 with TRBJ1-5, with D possibly TRBD1 on 5 matching bases. V gave up 7 bases and J gave up 5 bases, with 15 bases separating them. The CDR3 is 14 residues long. Germline loops: CDR1 MNHEY, CDR2 SVGAGI. CDR3 protein: CASNKRQPHQPQHF. As DNA, the CDR3 is TGTGCCAGCAATAAAAGACAGCCACATCAGCCCCAGCATTTT.

The chain uses TRBV24-1 and TRBJ2-3; TRBD1 agrees at 9 bases. The V segment lost 3 bases and the J segment 5 bases; nucleotides outside the gene matches: 8. CDR1 and CDR2 from the germline V gene are KGHDR and SFDVKD. The CDR3 loop spans 16 amino acids. The chain's CDR3 is CATSDDRGGAIDTQYF. The DNA for the CDR3 is TGTGCCACCAGTGATGACAGGGGGGGGGCAATAGATACGCAGTATTTT.

J is TRBJ1-1 and V is TRBV19, with 7 bases that match TRBD1. V was clipped by 5 bases and J by 5 bases; unmatched bases: 8. CDR3 length: 14 amino acids. Germline CDR1 and CDR2: LNHDA and SQIVND (reference sequence). CDR3 region: CASSYPGGRTEAFF. The CDR3 DNA reads as TGTGCCAGTAGTTACCCAGGGGGTAGGACTGAAGCTTTCTTT.

This chain uses TRBV12-3 or TRBV12-4 with TRBJ2-7; 9 nucleotides agree with TRBD1. The CDR3 has 13 amino acids. V was clipped by 6 bases and J by 5 bases; unmatched bases: 5. For the CDR3, the DNA is TGTGCCAGCAGCCCGGGACAGGGTGACGAGCAGTACTTC. Translated, it gives CASSPGQGDEQYF.

The gene calls are TRBV6-1 and TRBJ1-5, with D possibly being TRBD1 (6 bases). Germline lookup yields CDR1 MNHNS and CDR2 SASEGT. The V gene lost 4 bases and the J gene lost 7 bases, with 32 bases spanning the gap. The CDR3 has 20 residues. CDR3 sequence (DNA): TGTGCCAGCAGTGGAGGACAGCAAACCTTGCTTAGGCAATTAGTGCAGCCCCAGCATTTT. Translation gives CASSGGQQTLLRQLVQPQHF.

J is TRBJ2-3 and V is TRBV6-5, with 9 bases fitting TRBD1. Germline values: CDR1 MNHEY, CDR2 SVGAGI. The ends lost 7 bases at V and 9 bases at J; junction bases unmatched: 2. This CDR3 spans 11 amino acids. In DNA form, the CDR3 reads TGTGCCAGCAAAGACAGGGGGACGCAGTATTTT. It codes for CASKDRGTQYF.

The chain links TRBV6-6 to TRBJ2-7; 8 bases align to TRBD1. V shed 2 bases and J 6 bases; nucleotides not matched to a gene: 0. The length of the CDR3 is 12 residues. CDR1 is MNHNY, CDR2 SVGAGI, per germline (reference sequence). The CDR3 DNA reads TGTGCCAGCAGTTACGACAGGGGCGAGCAGTACTTC. It translates to CASSYDRGEQYF.

This clone was seen only a few times. V is TRBV4-1 and J is TRBJ1-3; 9 bases line up with TRBD1. The CDR3 is 16 residues long. The V segment lost 4 bases and the J segment 8 bases; nucleotides outside the gene matches: 12. Germline CDR1 reads MGHRA; CDR2 reads YSYEKL. The CDR3 DNA is TGCGCCAGCAGCCCACCCGGGACAGGGAAGTCGGACACCATATATTTT. Amino acids: CASSPPGTGKSDTIYF.

This clone has just one count. The genes are TRBV6-1 and TRBJ1-1; D ambiguous. CDR1 and CDR2 (germline): MNHNS, SASEGT. The CDR3 consists of 15 residues. V lost 1 base, J lost 0 bases, and 9 bases lay in between. This CDR3 reads CASSEGRLMNTEAFF. The CDR3 nucleotides are TGTGCCAGCAGTGAAGGCAGACTAATGAACACTGAAGCTTTCTTT.

This clone was found once. The genes are TRBV7-8 and TRBJ1-2; TRBD1 might be the D (5 bases). The germline V and J ends were trimmed by 4 bases and 2 bases, with 17 bases remaining between them. The CDR3 sequence is 16 residues long. CDR1 SGHVS and CDR2 FQNEAQ come from the germline V gene. CDR3 sequence: CASSSVGGRGNYGYTF. DNA of the CDR3: TGTGCCAGCAGCTCAGTGGGAGGGAGGGGCAACTATGGCTACACCTTC.

This chain links TRBV10-3 with TRBJ1-6, with TRBD1 as a possible D gene (5 bases). The germline V gene encodes CDR1 ENHRY and CDR2 SYGVKD. Trimming cost V 7 bases and J 10 bases, with 11 bases left between them. The CDR3 spans 12 residues. The CDR3 DNA is TGTGCCATCACCTCAGGGAACTCACCCCTCCACTTT. It codes for CAITSGNSPLHF.

This clone has only one observation. CDR3: CASSQDRRSEQFF. CDR3 nucleotide sequence: TGTGCCAGCAGCCAAGATAGGAGGAGTGAGCAGTTCTTC. This sequence joins TRBV3-1 (or the pseudogene TRBV3-2) and TRBJ2-1, with a tentative D call TRBD2 (5 bases). This CDR3 is built from 13 residues. The germline V and J ends were trimmed by 0 bases and 9 bases, with 9 bases remaining between them. From germline, CDR1 is LGHDT and CDR2 YNNKEL (reference sequence).

The V and J genes are TRBV7-2 and TRBJ1-1; possibly TRBD1 for D (5 bases). The CDR3 is 12 residues long. The germline V and J ends were trimmed by 6 bases and 11 bases, with 16 bases remaining between them. The V gene's germline CDR1 is SGHTA and CDR2 FQGNSA. CDR3 region: CASSLGQGLAFF. CDR3 in DNA: TGTGCCAGCAGTCTAGGTCAGGGTTTGGCTTTCTTT.

The chain joins TRBV24-1 to TRBJ2-2; 11 nucleotides agree with TRBD2. The CDR3 has 17 residues. The germline V gene encodes CDR1 KGHDR and CDR2 SFDVKD. After removal of 3 bases from V and 2 bases from J, the junction contained 4 bases not matched to a gene. CDR3 DNA: TGTGCCACCAGTGATACTAGCGGGGGTGTCAACACCGGGGAGCTGTTTTTT. This translates into CATSDTSGGVNTGELFF.

The chain combines TRBV19 with TRBJ1-5; 8 bases agree with TRBD1. The CDR3 loop spans 15 amino acids. The V and J ends lost 7 bases and 7 bases, in that order; junction bases with no gene match: 12. Germline CDR1 and CDR2: LNHDA and SQIVND (reference sequence). The CDR3 is CASTPGQGARQPQHF. In DNA, the CDR3 is TGTGCCAGTACCCCCGGTCAGGGGGCTCGACAGCCCCAGCATTTT.

This chain uses TRBV19 with TRBJ2-7; 8 nucleotides match TRBD1. This CDR3 is built from 17 residues. Trimming at V came to 1 base and at J to 4 bases, leaving 12 bases not matched to a gene. Germline-derived CDR1 and CDR2 are LNHDA and SQIVND (reference sequence). CDR3 sequence: CASSIVLGDRRQYEQYF. In DNA form, the CDR3 reads TGTGCCAGTAGTATAGTGTTGGGGGACAGGCGCCAGTACGAGCAGTACTTC.

The table lists this clone with a count of one. The chain links TRBV7-9 to TRBJ2-2; a weak D match, TRBD2 (5 bases). Between the trimmed V and J ends, which lost 5 bases and 7 bases, there was a span of 11 bases. Germline V lookup: CDR1 SEHNR, CDR2 FQNEAQ (reference sequence). The CDR3 runs 13 residues. CDR3 in DNA: TGTGCCAGCAGCGCCCCCGGGAACGGGGAGCTGTTTTTT. Its protein is CASSAPGNGELFF. The variable domain in full, with the rest retrieved from reference TRBV7-9 and TRBJ2-2, is DTGVSQNPRHKITKRGQNVTFRCDPISEHNRLYWYRQTLGQGPEFLTYFQNEAQLEKSRLLSDRFSAERPKGSFSTLEIQRTEQGDSAMYLCASSAPGNGELFFGEGSRLTVL.

This chain connects TRBV19 to TRBJ1-1; D is unresolved. Germline V CDR1 and CDR2: LNHDA, SQIVND (reference sequence). Deletions cut 0 bases from V and 7 bases from J, with 9 bases between. The CDR3 is 13 residues long. The CDR3 DNA sequence: TGTGCCAGTAGTATAGATCTTGAGGATGAAGCTTTCTTT. Amino acids: CASSIDLEDEAFF.

This clone was picked up one time. The chain combines TRBV15 with TRBJ2-7, with 7 nucleotides matching TRBD1. With V trimmed by 0 bases and J by 0 bases, 2 bases remained unmatched. The CDR3 is 15 residues long. Germline V gene data show CDR1 as LNHNV and CDR2 as YYDKDF (reference sequence). The CDR3, as DNA: TGTGCCACCAGCAGAGATAGGGACAGCTCCTACGAGCAGTACTTC. This codes for CATSRDRDSSYEQYF.

This rearrangement joins TRBV4-1 to TRBJ1-1, with TRBD1 identical over 7 bases. J lost 1 base, V lost 5 bases, and 10 bases had no gene match. This CDR3 has 16 residues. The germline gives CDR1 MGHRA, CDR2 YSYEKL. In DNA, the CDR3 is TGCGCCAGCAGCGAGAACGGGGACAGCCCGAACACTGAAGCTTTCTTT. It codes for CASSENGDSPNTEAFF.

The genes are TRBV11-3 and TRBJ2-7, with a possible D match to TRBD2 (6 bases). The CDR3 covers 14 residues. CDR1 is SGHNT and CDR2 is YENEEA in the germline V gene. The germline V and J ends were trimmed by 3 bases and 6 bases, with 15 bases remaining between them. For the CDR3, the DNA is TGTGCCAGCAGCTTGGAGGGGACTGCCGGCGAGCAGTACTTC. It is translated as CASSLEGTAGEQYF.